This T cell receptor (beta chain) derives from a study of shared clonotypes between healthy human individuals. Terminally differentiated effector memory CD45RA+ cells were left out of the naive CD8 fraction, which was CD45RO-negative and positively selected for CCR7. The repertoire was sequenced with immunoSEQ multiplex PCR; TCRdb's copy has only in-frame clones and lacks some. Seen here are about 2,100,000 clones, more than 85% observed once, and the top ten hold 1.5% to 2%. The table lists this clone with a few counts. Its cognate antigen is unknown. The identical CDR3 is also encoded by other nucleotide sequences in the sample. Study conclusions and caveats: As a rule, naive subsets had a larger estimated richness than memory subsets.

The sequenced sample was naive CD8+ T cells from PBMCs. This TCR derives from a man aged 18-30 years in good health. Some clones in this sample may be carry-over from other donors' samples.

The CDR3 here is CASSLGKTYEQYF. The CDR3 DNA reads TGTGCCAGCAGTCTCGGGAAAACCTACGAGCAGTACTTC. This chain uses TRBV27 with TRBJ2-7; maybe TRBD2 (5 bases). The CDR3 loop spans 13 amino acids. CDR1 MNHEY and CDR2 SMNVEV come from the germline V gene (reference sequence). The V end lost 5 bases, the J end lost 2 bases, and 10 bases lay between the germline ends.